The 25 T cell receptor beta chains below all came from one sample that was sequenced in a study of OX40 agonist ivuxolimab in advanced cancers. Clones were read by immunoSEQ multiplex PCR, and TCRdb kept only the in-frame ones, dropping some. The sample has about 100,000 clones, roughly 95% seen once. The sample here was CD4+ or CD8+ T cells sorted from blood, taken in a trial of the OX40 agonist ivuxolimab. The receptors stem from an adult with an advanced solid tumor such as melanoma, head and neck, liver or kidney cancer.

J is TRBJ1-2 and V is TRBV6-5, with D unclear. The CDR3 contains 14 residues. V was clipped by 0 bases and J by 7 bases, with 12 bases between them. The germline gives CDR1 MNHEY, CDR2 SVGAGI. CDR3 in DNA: TGTGCCAGCAGTTACTCGGGGAAGTCGTCTGGCTACACCTTC. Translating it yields CASSYSGKSSGYTF.

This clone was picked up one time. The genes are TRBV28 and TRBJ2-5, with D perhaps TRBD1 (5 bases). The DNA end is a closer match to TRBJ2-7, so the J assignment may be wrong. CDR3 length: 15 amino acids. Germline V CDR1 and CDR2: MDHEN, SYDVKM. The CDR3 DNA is TGTGCCAGCAGTTTTCCTCAGGACAACCAGAACGAGCAGTACTTC. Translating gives CASSFPQDNQNEQYF.

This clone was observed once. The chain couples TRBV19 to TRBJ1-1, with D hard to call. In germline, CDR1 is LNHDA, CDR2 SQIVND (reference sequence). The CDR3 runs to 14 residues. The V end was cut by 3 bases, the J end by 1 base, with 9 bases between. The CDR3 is CASSMTSTNTEAFF. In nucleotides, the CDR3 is TGTGCCAGTAGTATGACTAGTACGAACACTGAAGCTTTCTTT.

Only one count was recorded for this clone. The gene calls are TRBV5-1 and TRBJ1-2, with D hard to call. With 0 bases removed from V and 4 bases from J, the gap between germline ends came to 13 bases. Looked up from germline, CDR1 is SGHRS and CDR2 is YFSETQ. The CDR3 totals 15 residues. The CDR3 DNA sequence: TGCGCCAGCAGCTTGGGAAACGTGGGCACCTATGGCTACACCTTC. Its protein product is CASSLGNVGTYGYTF.

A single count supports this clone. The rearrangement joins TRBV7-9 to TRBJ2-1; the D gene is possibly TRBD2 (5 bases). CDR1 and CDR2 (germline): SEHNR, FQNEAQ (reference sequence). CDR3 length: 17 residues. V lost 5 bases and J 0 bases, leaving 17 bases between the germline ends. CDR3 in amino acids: CASSPPIWESSYNEQFF. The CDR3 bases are TGTGCCAGCAGCCCACCAATATGGGAGAGCTCCTACAATGAGCAGTTCTTC.

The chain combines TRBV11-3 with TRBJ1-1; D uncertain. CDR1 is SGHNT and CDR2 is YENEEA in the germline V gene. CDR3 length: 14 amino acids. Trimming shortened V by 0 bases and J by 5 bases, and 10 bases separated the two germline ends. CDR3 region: CASSLDGPGTEAFF. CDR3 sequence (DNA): TGTGCCAGCAGCTTAGACGGGCCCGGGACTGAAGCTTTCTTT. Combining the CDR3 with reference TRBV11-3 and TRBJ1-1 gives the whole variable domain EAGVVQSPRYKIIEKKQPVAFWCNPISGHNTLYWYLQNLGQGPELLIRYENEEAVDDSQLPKDRFSAERLKGVDSTLKIQPAELGDSAVYLCASSLDGPGTEAFFGQGTRLTVV.

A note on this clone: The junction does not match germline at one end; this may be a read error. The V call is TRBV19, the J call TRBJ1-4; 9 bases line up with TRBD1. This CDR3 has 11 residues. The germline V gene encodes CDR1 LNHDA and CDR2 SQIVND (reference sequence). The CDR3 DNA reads TGTGCCAGTAGTACCGGGACAGGGTATTCTTTT. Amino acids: CASSTGTGYSF.

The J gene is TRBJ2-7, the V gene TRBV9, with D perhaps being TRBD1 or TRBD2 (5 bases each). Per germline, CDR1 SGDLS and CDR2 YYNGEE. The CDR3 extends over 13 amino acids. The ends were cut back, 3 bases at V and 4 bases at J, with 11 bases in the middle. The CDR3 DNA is TGTGCCAGCAGCGCGGGGTGGGGGTACGAGCAGTACTTC. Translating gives CASSAGWGYEQYF.

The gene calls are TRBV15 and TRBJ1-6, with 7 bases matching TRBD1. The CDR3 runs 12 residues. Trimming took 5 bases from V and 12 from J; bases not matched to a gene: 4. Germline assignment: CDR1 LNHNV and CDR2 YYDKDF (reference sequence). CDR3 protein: CATSVQGKPLHF. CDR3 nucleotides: TGTGCCACCAGCGTACAGGGGAAACCCCTCCACTTT.

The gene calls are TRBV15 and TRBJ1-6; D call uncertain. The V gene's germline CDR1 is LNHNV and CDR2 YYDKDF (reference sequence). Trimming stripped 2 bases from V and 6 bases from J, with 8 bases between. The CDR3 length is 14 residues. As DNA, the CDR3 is TGTGCCACCAGCAGACCGGAAAGTAATTCACCCCTCCACTTT. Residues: CATSRPESNSPLHF. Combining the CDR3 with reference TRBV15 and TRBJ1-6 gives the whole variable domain DAMVIQNPRYQVTQFGKPVTLSCSQTLNHNVMYWYQQKSSQAPKLLFHYYDKDFNNEADTPDNFQSRRPNTSFCFLDIRSPGLGDTAMYLCATSRPESNSPLHFGNGTRLTVT.

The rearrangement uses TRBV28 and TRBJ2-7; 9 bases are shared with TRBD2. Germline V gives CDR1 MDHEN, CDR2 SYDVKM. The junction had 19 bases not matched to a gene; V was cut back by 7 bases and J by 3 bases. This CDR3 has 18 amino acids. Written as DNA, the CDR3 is TGTGCCAGCACCAAAAATGGGGAGACTAGCGGAGCCATCTACGAGCAGTACTTC. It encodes CASTKNGETSGAIYEQYF.

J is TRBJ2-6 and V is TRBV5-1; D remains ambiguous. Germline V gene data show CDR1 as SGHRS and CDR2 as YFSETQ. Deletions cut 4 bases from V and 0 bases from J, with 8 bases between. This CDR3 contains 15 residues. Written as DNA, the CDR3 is TGCGCCAGCAGCCTTACGAGCTCTGGGGCCAACGTCCTGACTTTC. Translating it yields CASSLTSSGANVLTF.

CDR3 in DNA: TGTGCCAGCAGCTTGGGATCTAGCGGAATGAACACTGAAGCTTTCTTT. This translates into CASSLGSSGMNTEAFF. The V gene is TRBV5-6, the J gene TRBJ1-1; D is undetermined. The CDR3 totals 16 residues. The germline V and J ends were trimmed by 0 bases and 0 bases, with 12 bases remaining between them. Germline-derived CDR1 and CDR2 are SGHDT and YYEEEE.

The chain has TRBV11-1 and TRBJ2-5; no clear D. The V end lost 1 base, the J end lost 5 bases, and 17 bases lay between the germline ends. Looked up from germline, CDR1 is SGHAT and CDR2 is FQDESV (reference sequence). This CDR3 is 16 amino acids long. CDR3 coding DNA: TGTGCCAGCAGCTTAGGAATTATGGCCGGGTGGGAGACCCAGTACTTC. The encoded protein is CASSLGIMAGWETQYF.

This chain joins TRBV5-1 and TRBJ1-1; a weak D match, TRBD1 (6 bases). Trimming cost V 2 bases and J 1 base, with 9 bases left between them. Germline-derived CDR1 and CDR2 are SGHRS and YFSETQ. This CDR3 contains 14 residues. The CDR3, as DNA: TGCGCCAGCAGCTTTCAGACAGGGAACACTGAAGCTTTCTTT. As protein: CASSFQTGNTEAFF.

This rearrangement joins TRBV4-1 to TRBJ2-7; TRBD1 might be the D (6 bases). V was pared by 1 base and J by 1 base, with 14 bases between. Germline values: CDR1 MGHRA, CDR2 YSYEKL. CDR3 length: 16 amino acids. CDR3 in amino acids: CASSQAKGDGSYEQYF. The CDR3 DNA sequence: TGCGCCAGCAGCCAAGCCAAGGGGGACGGTTCCTACGAGCAGTACTTC.

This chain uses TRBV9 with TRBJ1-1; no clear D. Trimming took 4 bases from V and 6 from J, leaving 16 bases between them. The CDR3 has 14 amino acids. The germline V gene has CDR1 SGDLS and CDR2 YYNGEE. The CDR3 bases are TGTGCCAGCAGCCCAGCGACGGGGATCGCTGAAGCTTTCTTT. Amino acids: CASSPATGIAEAFF. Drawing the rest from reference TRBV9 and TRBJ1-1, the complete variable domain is DSGVTQTPKHLITATGQRVTLRCSPRSGDLSVYWYQQSLDQGLQFLIQYYNGEERAKGNILERFSAQQFPDLHSELNLSSLELGDSALYFCASSPATGIAEAFFGQGTRLTVV.

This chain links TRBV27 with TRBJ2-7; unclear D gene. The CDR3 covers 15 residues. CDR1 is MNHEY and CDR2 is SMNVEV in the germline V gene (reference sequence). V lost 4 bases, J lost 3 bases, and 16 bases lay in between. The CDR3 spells CASSSPPRSIYEQYF. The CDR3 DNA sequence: TGTGCCAGCAGTTCCCCCCCTAGGTCAATCTACGAGCAGTACTTC.

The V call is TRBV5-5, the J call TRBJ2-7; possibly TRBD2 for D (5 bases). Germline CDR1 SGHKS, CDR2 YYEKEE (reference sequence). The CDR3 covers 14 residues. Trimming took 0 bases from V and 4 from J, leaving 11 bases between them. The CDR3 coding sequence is TGTGCCAGCAGCTTGGTACTAGTCCCTTACGAGCAGTACTTC. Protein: CASSLVLVPYEQYF.

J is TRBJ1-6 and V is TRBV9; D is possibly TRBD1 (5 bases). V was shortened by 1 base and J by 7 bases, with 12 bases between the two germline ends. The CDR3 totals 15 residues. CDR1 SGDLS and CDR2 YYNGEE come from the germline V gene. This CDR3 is CASSVWGTVNSPLHF. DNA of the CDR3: TGTGCCAGCAGCGTATGGGGCACAGTCAATTCACCCCTCCACTTT.

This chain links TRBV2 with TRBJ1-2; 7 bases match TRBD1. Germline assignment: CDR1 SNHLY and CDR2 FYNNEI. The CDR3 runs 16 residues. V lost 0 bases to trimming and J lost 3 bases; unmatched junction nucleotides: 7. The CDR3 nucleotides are TGTGCCAGCAGTGAAGCCGCGGACAGGCGAGACTATGGCTACACCTTC. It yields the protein CASSEAADRRDYGYTF.

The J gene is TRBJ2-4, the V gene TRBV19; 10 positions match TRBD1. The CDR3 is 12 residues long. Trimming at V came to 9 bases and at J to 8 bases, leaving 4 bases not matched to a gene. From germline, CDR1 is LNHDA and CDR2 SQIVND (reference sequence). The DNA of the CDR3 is TGTGCCAGCCGGGACAGGGGAGACATTCAGTACTTC. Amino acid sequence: CASRDRGDIQYF.

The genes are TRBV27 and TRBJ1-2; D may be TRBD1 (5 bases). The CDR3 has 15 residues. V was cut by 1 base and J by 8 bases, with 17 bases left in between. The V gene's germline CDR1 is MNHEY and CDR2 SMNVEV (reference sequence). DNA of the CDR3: TGTGCCAGCAGTTTATTAGGTCGGGGGGATAACGGCTACACCTTC. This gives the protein CASSLLGRGDNGYTF.

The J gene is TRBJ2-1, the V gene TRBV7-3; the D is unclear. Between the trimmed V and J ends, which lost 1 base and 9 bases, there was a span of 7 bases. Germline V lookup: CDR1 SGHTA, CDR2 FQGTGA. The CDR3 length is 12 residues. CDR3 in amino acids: CASSLIFGEQFF. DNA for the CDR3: TGTGCCAGCAGCTTAATTTTTGGTGAGCAGTTCTTC.

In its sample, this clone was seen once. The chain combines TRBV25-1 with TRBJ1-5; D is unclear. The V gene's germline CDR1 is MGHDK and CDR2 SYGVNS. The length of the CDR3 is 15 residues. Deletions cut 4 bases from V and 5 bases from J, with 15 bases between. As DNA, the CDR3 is TGTGCCAGCAGTGGTGTATGGGAGATGGATCAGCCCCAGCATTTT. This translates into CASSGVWEMDQPQHF.